Following are 16 T cell receptor beta chains from one sample sequenced in a study of STAT5B mutations in CD4+ large granular lymphocyte leukemia. Assay used: immunoSEQ multiplex PCR; TCRdb lists only in-frame clones, some missing. The sample carries around 21,000 clones, less than 80% recorded once. The sequenced sample was CD4+ T cells from blood buffy coats. All receptors come from a human donor in good health.

CDR3 bases: TGTGCCAGCAGTTTCCCCGCGACCATCGACAAGTATAATTCACCCCTCCACTTT. It encodes CASSFPATIDKYNSPLHF. The chain employs TRBV28 and TRBJ1-6; no clear D. Per the germline V gene, CDR1 is MDHEN and CDR2 is SYDVKM. V lost 3 bases to trimming and J lost 4 bases, with 19 bases between them. There are 18 residues in the CDR3.

CDR3 nucleotide sequence: TGCGCCAGCAGCTTGCGGGGAGGGACTGAAGCTTTCTTT. This encodes CASSLRGGTEAFF. V usage is TRBV5-1 and J usage is TRBJ1-1, with no clear D. V was shortened by 1 base and J by 5 bases, with 9 bases between the two germline ends. The CDR3 totals 13 residues. Germline values: CDR1 SGHRS, CDR2 YFSETQ.

This clone showed up just once. The CDR3 is CASSFAFRVGQNTEAFF. The CDR3 nucleotides are TGTGCCAGCAGTTTTGCGTTCAGGGTCGGACAGAACACTGAAGCTTTCTTT. This sequence joins TRBV28 and TRBJ1-1, with D possibly being TRBD1 (5 bases). Germline V gives CDR1 MDHEN, CDR2 SYDVKM. V gave up 3 bases and J gave up 1 base, with 18 bases separating them. The CDR3 runs 17 residues.

V usage is TRBV5-1 and J usage is TRBJ2-7; 9 bases are shared with TRBD2. The CDR3 sequence is 15 residues long. From germline, CDR1 is SGHRS and CDR2 YFSETQ. The V and J ends lost 3 bases and 1 base, in that order; junction bases with no gene match: 5. The CDR3 nucleotides read TGCGCCAGCAGCTACGATAGCGGGAGTTCCTACGAGCAGTACTTC. Amino acids: CASSYDSGSSYEQYF.

The chain is built from TRBV5-6 and TRBJ1-5; 7 nucleotides line up with TRBD1. The V and J ends lost 1 base and 5 bases, in that order; junction bases with no gene match: 3. The CDR3 sequence is 14 residues long. Per germline, CDR1 SGHDT and CDR2 YYEEEE. The chain's CDR3 is CASSLLGGDQPQHF. The CDR3 nucleotides are TGTGCCAGCAGCTTGTTAGGGGGCGATCAGCCCCAGCATTTT.

Regarding this clone: Mismatch with germline at one junction end may stem from a read error. V is TRBV7-2 and J is TRBJ2-1; 10 positions agree with TRBD2. Germline V lookup: CDR1 SGHTA, CDR2 FQGNSA. The CDR3 spans 14 residues. CDR3 coding DNA: TGTGCCAGCAGCCTAGCGGGAGTATCTCATGAGCAGTTCTTC. Amino acid sequence: CASSLAGVSHEQFF.

J is TRBJ1-5 and V is TRBV6-5; D unclear. Germline CDR1 and CDR2: MNHEY and SVGAGI. The V and J ends lost 9 bases and 4 bases respectively, with 10 bases between them. The CDR3 has 12 residues. The CDR3 reads CASRDSNQPQHF. The CDR3 DNA is TGTGCCAGTCGCGACTCGAATCAGCCCCAGCATTTT.

This chain connects TRBV7-9 to TRBJ2-3; TRBD2 agrees at 10 bases. In germline, CDR1 is SEHNR, CDR2 FQNEAQ (reference sequence). The CDR3 extends over 17 amino acids. With V trimmed by 3 bases and J by 3 bases, 9 bases remained unmatched. This CDR3 is CASSLALAGARTDTQYF. Here the CDR3 DNA reads TGTGCCAGCAGCTTGGCCCTAGCGGGAGCAAGAACAGATACGCAGTATTTT.

The J gene is TRBJ2-3, the V gene TRBV10-2; 8 positions agree with TRBD2. The length of the CDR3 is 15 residues. Trimming removed 6 bases from V and 1 base from J; junction bases left unmatched: 6. Looked up from germline, CDR1 is WSHSY and CDR2 is SAAADI. Here the CDR3 DNA reads TGCGCCAGCAGGGGACTAGGGCTCGGCACAGATACGCAGTATTTT. Translation: CASRGLGLGTDTQYF.

The chain joins TRBV6-5 to TRBJ1-4; 8 bases align to TRBD1. Losses at the gene ends were 6 bases for V and 8 bases for J; bases not matched to a gene: 8. There are 14 residues in the CDR3. Germline V gene sequence: CDR1 MNHEY, CDR2 SVGAGI. The CDR3 here is CASRGTGLVEKLFF. In DNA form, the CDR3 reads TGTGCCAGCAGGGGGACAGGACTGGTGGAAAAACTGTTTTTT.

A few counts support this clone. The chain joins TRBV30 to TRBJ1-1; no definite D call. This CDR3 region has 12 residues. Per germline, CDR1 GTSNPN and CDR2 SVGIG (reference sequence). The V end lost 2 bases, the J end lost 2 bases, and 6 bases lay between the germline ends. CDR3 DNA: TGTGCCTGGAGTCGGGCTAACACTGAAGCTTTCTTT. Translating it yields CAWSRANTEAFF.

V is TRBV6-5 and J is TRBJ2-7; no firm D call. Trimming left V 0 bases short and J 6 bases short, with 9 bases between. In germline, CDR1 is MNHEY, CDR2 SVGAGI. CDR3 length equals 13 residues. The CDR3 reads CASSYSLWREQYF. CDR3 nucleotide sequence: TGTGCCAGCAGTTACTCCCTTTGGCGCGAGCAGTACTTC.

The chain carries TRBV5-1 and TRBJ2-1, with TRBD2 matching over 12 bases. The CDR3 sequence is 14 residues long. Looked up from germline, CDR1 is SGHRS and CDR2 is YFSETQ. Losses at the gene ends were 2 bases for V and 8 bases for J; bases not matched to a gene: 2. The CDR3 DNA follows: TGCGCCAGCAGCTTCCTAGCGGGAGGGGATGAGCAGTTCTTC. The encoded protein is CASSFLAGGDEQFF.

The chain employs TRBV10-3 and TRBJ2-3; the D gene is possibly TRBD2 (5 bases). Germline V gives CDR1 ENHRY, CDR2 SYGVKD. Trimming pared 9 bases from V and 2 bases from J, leaving 24 bases between. The CDR3 is made up of 17 amino acids. Written as DNA, the CDR3 is TGTGCCATTGCCTCCTATTACGGGATGGCTCACACAGATACGCAGTATTTT. As protein: CAIASYYGMAHTDTQYF.

This rearrangement joins TRBV5-1 to TRBJ2-5, with TRBD2 identical over 7 bases. The CDR3 is 13 amino acids. V was clipped by 5 bases and J by 2 bases; unmatched bases: 3. CDR1 SGHRS and CDR2 YFSETQ come from the germline V gene. This CDR3 is CASRLAVQETQYF. CDR3 DNA: TGCGCCAGCAGGCTAGCGGTACAAGAGACCCAGTACTTC.

This chain links TRBV6-5 with TRBJ1-5, with D possibly matching TRBD1 (5 bases). The CDR3 length is 14 residues. CDR1 is MNHEY and CDR2 is SVGAGI in the germline V gene. Trimming cost V 5 bases and J 4 bases, with 12 bases left between them. The CDR3 spells CASSSIRGNQPQHF. In DNA form, the CDR3 reads TGTGCCAGCAGTAGTATAAGGGGAAATCAGCCCCAGCATTTT.